The rows below give T cell receptor beta chains drawn from one sample of a study of cytotoxic CD8 clonotypes in ibrutinib-treated CLL. The data were produced by immunoSEQ multiplex PCR, yet TCRdb's version contains in-frame clones alone and is incomplete. The data hold roughly 150,000 clones, with about four fifths observed a single time. The source material was PBMCs, sampled after 24 months of ibrutinib treatment. These receptors were taken from a human donor with chronic lymphocytic leukemia. Both conserved end residues are part of each CDR3. D genes are given only for firm matches. Size values are once, few and many counts, or a class for expanded clones, and some rows have none.

V: TRBV7-2; D: -; size: -; J: TRBJ1-5; DNA: TGTGCCAGCAGCTCCAGCGTTAATCGGGGGATTCAGCCCCAGCATTTT; CDR3: CASSSSVNRGIQPQHF
V: TRBV15; D: -; size: -; J: TRBJ1-4; DNA: TGTGCCACCAGCAGAGTCGGGGTAGCGAATGAAAAACTGTTTTTT; CDR3: CATSRVGVANEKLFF
V: TRBV7-6; D: TRBD1; size: few; J: TRBJ1-4; DNA: TGTGCCAGCAGCTTAGCGACCGGGACAGCTACAACTAATGAAAAACTGTTTTTT; CDR3: CASSLATGTATTNEKLFF
V: TRBV2; D: -; size: -; J: TRBJ2-3; DNA: TGTGCCAGCAGTTTGAGCCCCGGGACTTTGGATACGCAGTATTTT; CDR3: CASSLSPGTLDTQYF
V: TRBV15; D: TRBD1; size: -; J: TRBJ2-7; DNA: TGTGCCACCAGCATCCCCGGGACAGGGGGTGAGAAGCAGTACTTC; CDR3: CATSIPGTGGEKQYF
V: TRBV27; D: TRBD2; size: -; J: TRBJ2-1; DNA: TGTGCCAGCAGTCGAGTGGGGAGGACTAGCGGGAGATACAATGAGCAGTTCTTC; CDR3: CASSRVGRTSGRYNEQFF
V: TRBV1; D: -; size: -; J: TRBJ2-7; DNA: TGCACCAGCAGCCAAGATCCTGGACTAGCGGGGGTGGCGGGGTACTTC; CDR3: CTSSQDPGLAGVAGYF
V: TRBV5-5; D: -; size: -; J: TRBJ1-2; DNA: TGTGCCAGCAGCTTATCACTGGGGTATGGCTACACCTTC; CDR3: CASSLSLGYGYTF
V: TRBV9; D: TRBD1; size: -; J: TRBJ1-6; DNA: TGTGCCAGCAGCTCTTGGACAGGTCCGGAGTCACCCCTCCACTTT; CDR3: CASSSWTGPESPLHF
V: TRBV19; D: -; size: -; J: TRBJ1-5; DNA: TGTGCCAGTAGTAGGGGGTACGGGCCCTTGGGGCCCCAGCATTTT; CDR3: CASSRGYGPLGPQHF
V: TRBV7-3; D: -; size: -; J: TRBJ2-2; DNA: TGTGCCAGCAGCCCCCAGGACTCCCGGGTCACCGGGGAGCTGTTTTTT; CDR3: CASSPQDSRVTGELFF
V: TRBV6-1; D: TRBD1; size: -; J: TRBJ2-7; DNA: TGTGCCAGCAGTGCGGGACAGGGAGGCCCATACTTC; CDR3: CASSAGQGGPYF
V: TRBV10-3; D: -; size: -; J: TRBJ1-2; DNA: TGTGCCATCAGCCCCCGGGACCGCGGTCACACCTTC; CDR3: CAISPRDRGHTF
V: TRBV6-5; D: -; size: -; J: TRBJ1-4; DNA: TGTGCCAGCAGTTCCGCGTTTAATGAAAAACTGTTTTTT; CDR3: CASSSAFNEKLFF
V: TRBV27; D: -; size: -; J: TRBJ2-3; DNA: TGTGCCAGCAGTCCCCTAGACAACACAGATACGCAGTATTTT; CDR3: CASSPLDNTDTQYF
V: TRBV7-8; D: -; size: few; J: TRBJ1-4; DNA: TGTGCCAGCAGCAACTCAGGGCTTCAGATTCGTAATGAAAAACTGTTTTTT; CDR3: CASSNSGLQIRNEKLFF
V: TRBV6-5; D: -; size: -; J: TRBJ1-2; DNA: TGTGCCAGCAGTTACCCCGGACAGCTGGTCAGCTACACCTTC; CDR3: CASSYPGQLVSYTF
V: TRBV7-9; D: TRBD2; size: -; J: TRBJ2-7; DNA: TGTGCCAGCACAGAGACTAGCGGGAGTTACGAGCAGTACTTC; CDR3: CASTETSGSYEQYF
V: TRBV10-1; D: TRBD1; size: -; J: TRBJ1-2; DNA: TGCGCCAGCAGTGAGTCCGGACAGGAGAACTATGGCTACACCTTC; CDR3: CASSESGQENYGYTF